The 10 T cell receptor beta chains below all came from one sample that was sequenced in a study of regulatory T cells in long-lasting Graves disease. Time point in this sample: persistent/refractory GD, antithyroid drugs over 5 years with positive TRAb. PBMCs provided the RNA from which the TCR library was made. Sequencing libraries for TCR beta were prepared with iRepertoire HTBI primers and Arm-PCR of CDR3 regions. Using its own MiXCR run on the multiplex PCR reads, TCRdb lists one record per CDR3 protein. The table shows a few hundred thousand distinct CDR3 sequences, with 20% to 25% occurring only once. Sample: peripheral blood mononuclear cells (PBMCs), taken when the disease was refractory, from a patient treated with antithyroid drugs. All receptors derive from a middle-aged woman with Graves disease.

The gene calls are TRBV6-9 and TRBJ1-5; D ambiguous. The CDR3 has 16 amino acids. Germline V gene lookup returns CDR1 MNHGY and CDR2 SVAAGI. V gave up 3 bases and J gave up 4 bases, with 16 bases separating them. The CDR3 here is CASSYLQTTGNQPQHF. For the CDR3, the DNA is TGTGCCAGCAGTTACCTACAGACGACTGGTAATCAGCCCCAGCATTTT.

This clonotype occurred many times. In DNA form, the CDR3 reads TGTGCCAGCAGTTTAGACGGCGGGGAAAATGAGCAGTTCTTC. Protein sequence: CASSLDGGENEQFF. The rearrangement joins TRBV12-3 or TRBV12-4 to TRBJ2-1, with D possibly being TRBD2 (6 bases). The CDR3 has 14 residues. V shed 1 base and J shed 7 bases, with 11 bases lying between them.

The rearrangement links TRBV20-1 to TRBJ2-1, with 11 bases fitting TRBD2. Germline CDR1 is DFQATT and CDR2 is SNEGSKA (reference sequence). The CDR3 is 16 residues long. V shed 1 base, J shed 4 bases, and the junction held 6 bases outside the gene matches. In DNA form, the CDR3 reads TGCAGTGCTAGAGCCCAGGGACTAGCGGTTTACAATGAGCAGTTCTTC. Translating it yields CSARAQGLAVYNEQFF.

Notes on this clonotype: A read error is likely, as this CDR3 ends without the conserved phenylalanine or tryptophan. The chain combines TRBV11-2 with TRBJ2-7; 10 bases match TRBD1. Germline V gives CDR1 SGHAT, CDR2 FQNNGV. This CDR3 has 16 residues. The V and J ends lost 5 bases and 4 bases, in that order; junction bases with no gene match: 11. As DNA, the CDR3 is TGTGCCAGCAGCGCAGGTTGGAGGGACAGGGGATACGAGCAGTACCTC. It specifies CASSAGWRDRGYEQYL.

The V gene is TRBV28, the J gene TRBJ2-1; 8 nucleotides match TRBD2. Trimming at V came to 3 bases and at J to 0 bases, leaving 4 bases not matched to a gene. Germline V gene data show CDR1 as MDHEN and CDR2 as SYDVKM. The CDR3 totals 16 residues. The CDR3 nucleotides read TGTGCCAGCAGTTTCACTAGCGGAAGCTCCTACAATGAGCAGTTCTTC. Its protein is CASSFTSGSSYNEQFF.

This clonotype appeared many times. The CDR3 spells CASSLAPLSYEQYF. CDR3 nucleotides: TGTGCCAGCAGCTTAGCCCCGCTTAGCTACGAGCAGTACTTC. V usage is TRBV7-9 and J usage is TRBJ2-7; D gene unclear. The V gene's germline CDR1 is SEHNR and CDR2 FQNEAQ (reference sequence). This CDR3 comprises 14 residues. V shed 0 bases and J shed 3 bases, with 9 bases lying between them.

This sequence joins TRBV7-8 and TRBJ1-5, with 9 bases that match TRBD1. Germline V lookup: CDR1 SGHVS, CDR2 FQNEAQ. V lost 4 bases to trimming and J lost 1 base; unmatched junction nucleotides: 8. The CDR3 extends over 17 amino acids. CDR3 sequence: CASSSNPGTGSNQPQHF. The CDR3 DNA follows: TGTGCCAGCAGCTCGAACCCCGGGACAGGGAGCAATCAGCCCCAGCATTTT.

This clonotype has at least ten counts. The rearrangement links TRBV2 to TRBJ1-5; D uncertain. V was shortened by 1 base and J by 0 bases, with 7 bases between the two germline ends. From germline, CDR1 is SNHLY and CDR2 FYNNEI. The CDR3 consists of 15 residues. The CDR3 DNA reads TGTGCCAGCAGTGAAGAGTGGGGTAGCAATCAGCCCCAGCATTTT. Translating gives CASSEEWGSNQPQHF. The full variable domain, rest sourced from reference TRBV2 and TRBJ1-5, is EPEVTQTPSHQVTQMGQEVILRCVPISNHLYFYWYRQILGQKVEFLVSFYNNEISEKSEIFDDQFSVERPDGSNFTLKIRSTKLEDSAMYFCASSEEWGSNQPQHFGDGTRLSIL.

The V gene is TRBV6-9, the J gene TRBJ2-3; D call uncertain. The V end was cut by 3 bases, the J end by 4 bases, with 11 bases between. Germline lookup yields CDR1 MNHGY and CDR2 SVAAGI. The CDR3 runs 14 residues. CDR3 loop: CASSYIGVADTQYF. CDR3 DNA sequence: TGTGCCAGCAGTTACATTGGCGTTGCAGATACGCAGTATTTT.

This clonotype has a single count. This sequence joins TRBV5-6 and TRBJ2-5; 9 bases align to TRBD1. The germline CDR1 and CDR2 sequences are SGHDT and YYEEEE. The CDR3 is 15 amino acids. The ends lost 0 bases at V and 4 bases at J; junction bases unmatched: 4. CDR3 residues: CASSLVQGAGETQYF. CDR3 coding DNA: TGTGCCAGCAGCTTGGTACAGGGGGCAGGAGAGACCCAGTACTTC.